The sequence of this T cell receptor (beta chain) was determined in a study of shared clonotypes between healthy human individuals. As for the study in general: Each donor's CD4 naive and CD4 memory cells filled three plates apiece, CD8 naive two, and CD8 memory one. Overall study findings and caveats: Only blood samples were collected, and tissue repertoires likely differ.

For this clone: Its matching antigen is unknown.

The V and J ends lost 6 bases and 4 bases, in that order; junction bases with no gene match: 6. Germline V lookup: CDR1 SGHVS, CDR2 FNYEAQ. The CDR3 runs to 14 residues. The protocol was immunoSEQ multiplex PCR, while the TCRdb copy is restricted to in-frame clones and leaves out a portion. The data contain 2 million to 2.5 million clones, 85% to 95% of them singletons. The gene calls are TRBV7-6 and TRBJ2-7, with 10 bases lining up with TRBD2. The clonotype originates from a man younger than 35 in good health. Some clones in this sample may be carry-over from other donors' samples. The sample was naive CD4+ T cells from PBMCs. Subset indicated: CD45RA+ positively selected. CDR3 coding DNA: TGTGCCAGCAGAAACCTTAGCGGGAGGTACGAGCAGTACTTC. Residues: CASRNLSGRYEQYF.